Below, 26 T cell receptor beta chains from the same sample are listed, as sequenced in a study of shared clonotypes between healthy human individuals. Assay used: immunoSEQ multiplex PCR; TCRdb lists only in-frame clones, some missing. The sample lists around 980,000 clones; 75% to 80% were seen once. Sequencing used memory CD4+ T cells from PBMCs. Subset: CD45RA-negative fraction. These receptors were obtained from a man between 18 and 35 years old in good health. Some clones in this sample may be carry-over from other donors' samples.

This chain links TRBV21-1 with TRBJ2-4; the table gives TRBD2 as D, unverified against the DNA. TRBV21-1 is reported as a pseudogene. CDR3 size: 14 residues. The CDR3 reads CASSPLVAKNIQYF. The CDR3 DNA reads as TGTGCCAGCAGCCCACTGGTAGCCAAAAACATTCAGTACTTC.

For this clone: This specimen includes other DNA sequences encoding the same CDR3. The chain links TRBV2 to TRBJ2-5, with 7 nucleotides matching TRBD1. Germline V gives CDR1 SNHLY, CDR2 FYNNEI. J lost 4 bases, V lost 4 bases, and 0 bases had no gene match. CDR3 length: 12 amino acids. CDR3 sequence reads: CASSGTGETQYF. Written as DNA, the CDR3 is TGTGCCAGCAGTGGGACAGGAGAGACCCAGTACTTC.

V and J are TRBV6-6 and TRBJ2-1; D may be TRBD2 (6 bases). Germline V CDR1 and CDR2: MNHNY, SVGAGI (reference sequence). The CDR3 spans 15 residues. V shed 4 bases and J shed 2 bases, with 12 bases lying between them. The CDR3 coding sequence is TGTGCCAGCAGTTCCCGTGAGCGGGCCTACAATGAGCAGTTCTTC. This gives the protein CASSSRERAYNEQFF.

V is TRBV28 and J is TRBJ2-7; 11 bases fit TRBD2. Germline values: CDR1 MDHEN, CDR2 SYDVKM. With V trimmed by 5 bases and J by 5 bases, 11 bases remained unmatched. This CDR3 has 16 residues. CDR3 sequence: CASSPPASGRMNEQYF. CDR3 sequence (DNA): TGTGCCAGCAGTCCACCGGCTAGCGGGAGGATGAACGAGCAGTACTTC.

The chain is built from TRBV7-9 and TRBJ1-2; D ambiguous. The length of the CDR3 is 14 residues. Germline loops: CDR1 SEHNR, CDR2 FQNEAQ (reference sequence). V was cut by 1 base and J by 6 bases, with 12 bases left in between. CDR3 sequence: CASSLGGGFHGYTF. CDR3 DNA sequence: TGTGCCAGCAGCTTAGGAGGAGGGTTCCATGGCTACACCTTC.

The count of this clone is one. The rearrangement links TRBV10-1 to TRBJ2-3; 8 bases fit TRBD2. The CDR3 sequence is 13 residues long. Trimming cost V 6 bases and J 4 bases; bases outside gene matches: 3. Germline V gene sequence: CDR1 WNHNN, CDR2 SYGVQD (reference sequence). CDR3 amino acids: CASSPGGADTQYF. The CDR3 DNA sequence: TGCGCCAGCAGCCCCGGGGGGGCAGATACGCAGTATTTT.

Here the CDR3 DNA reads TGTGCCTGGAGTCCGGACGGGGGTTCACCCCTCCACTTT. This encodes CAWSPDGGSPLHF. The chain links TRBV30 to TRBJ1-6; a weak D match, TRBD1 (5 bases). The CDR3 contains 13 residues. Trimming took off 2 bases at V and 9 bases at J, with 11 bases between the two ends. Germline V gives CDR1 GTSNPN, CDR2 SVGIG (reference sequence).

This CDR3 reads CASSFSGNSNQPQHF. The CDR3 DNA reads as TGTGCCAGCAGCTTCTCCGGAAATAGCAATCAGCCCCAGCATTTT. The rearrangement links TRBV7-2 to TRBJ1-5, with unresolved D. This CDR3 is 15 amino acids long. Germline values: CDR1 SGHTA, CDR2 FQGNSA. V gave up 3 bases and J gave up 0 bases, with 9 bases separating them.

The chain combines TRBV6-1 with TRBJ2-1; D ambiguous. The germline CDR1 and CDR2 sequences are MNHNS and SASEGT. The V end was cut by 1 base, the J end by 11 bases, with 15 bases between. The CDR3 runs to 14 residues. CDR3 coding DNA: TGTGCCAGCAGTGAAGAGGACGTCCCCGGCCAGCAGTTCTTC. The encoded protein is CASSEEDVPGQQFF.

CDR3: CASTRQDRPYGYTF. The CDR3 region has the DNA TGTGCCAGCACGAGACAAGACAGGCCGTATGGCTACACCTTC. J is TRBJ1-2 and V is TRBV9; a possible D gene is TRBD1 (6 bases). The CDR3 spans 14 residues. Germline assignment: CDR1 SGDLS and CDR2 YYNGEE. The ends were cut back, 6 bases at V and 5 bases at J, with 17 bases in the middle.

Comment on this clone: The sample holds other DNA sequences that translate to the same CDR3. This chain links TRBV7-2 with TRBJ1-5; D perhaps matches TRBD1 (5 bases). CDR3 size: 14 residues. CDR1 and CDR2 (germline): SGHTA, FQGNSA. V was pared by 5 bases and J by 1 base, with 9 bases between. DNA of the CDR3: TGTGCCAGCAGCCCCCAGGGCAGCAATCAGCCCCAGCATTTT. Translating gives CASSPQGSNQPQHF.

The V gene is TRBV30, the J gene TRBJ2-1, with a possible D match to TRBD1 (6 bases). The CDR3 has 12 residues. Germline loops: CDR1 GTSNPN, CDR2 SVGIG (reference sequence). V lost 3 bases and J lost 3, with 6 bases in between. This CDR3 reads CAWRGHYNEQFF. As DNA, the CDR3 is TGTGCCTGGAGGGGACACTACAATGAGCAGTTCTTC.

This clone was seen a handful of times. The chain carries TRBV5-3 and TRBJ2-2, with unresolved D. TRBV5-3 belongs to the ORF category, with a function that is uncertain. The CDR3 sequence is 14 residues long. V was cut by 4 bases and J by 4 bases, with 11 bases left in between. The CDR3, as DNA: TGTGCCAGAAGCCCTAGGTGTGGCACCGGGGAGCTGTTTTTT. It encodes CARSPRCGTGELFF.

This clone was observed once. In DNA, the CDR3 is TGTGCCAGCAGTCCACAGTCCAACACTGAAGCTTTCTTT. This translates into CASSPQSNTEAFF. The chain uses TRBV6-5 and TRBJ1-1; D not resolved. This CDR3 is 13 amino acids long. CDR1 is MNHEY, CDR2 SVGAGI, per germline. V was trimmed by 5 bases and J by 2 bases, leaving 9 bases between them.

The chain couples TRBV7-2 to TRBJ2-7; 7 nucleotides match TRBD1. V gave up 4 bases and J gave up 11 bases; unmatched junction bases: 5. This CDR3 spans 11 amino acids. Germline V gene sequence: CDR1 SGHTA, CDR2 FQGNSA. CDR3 coding DNA: TGTGCCAGCAGCTGGGGGACAGCGGAGTACTTC. Translation gives CASSWGTAEYF.

The chain employs TRBV6-5 and TRBJ2-7; 7 bases match TRBD2. CDR3 length equals 15 residues. V lost 6 bases and J lost 1; bases outside the gene matches: 9. Germline CDR1 is MNHEY and CDR2 is SVGAGI. The CDR3 nucleotides read TGTGCCAGCAGCCGCTCGCTAGCGGAATCCTACGAGCAGTACTTC. This codes for CASSRSLAESYEQYF.

The table lists this clone with a count of one. V is TRBV6-6 and J is TRBJ1-5; D is unclear. CDR3 size: 12 residues. V lost 7 bases and J lost 1, with 5 bases in between. CDR1 is MNHNY, CDR2 SVGAGI, per germline (reference sequence). The CDR3 reads CASTQSNQPQHF. CDR3 nucleotides: TGTGCCAGCACGCAGAGCAATCAGCCCCAGCATTTT.

In nucleotides, the CDR3 is TGTGCCAGCAGTTACCGGCAAACCAACACTGAAGCTTTCTTT. Residues: CASSYRQTNTEAFF. This sequence joins TRBV6-5 and TRBJ1-1; D is unresolved. V lost 2 bases, J lost 2 bases, and 9 bases lay in between. The CDR3 has 14 residues. Germline CDR1 MNHEY, CDR2 SVGAGI.

CDR3 protein: CASTEDPNTGELFF. CDR3 DNA: TGCGCCAGCACCGAGGATCCTAACACCGGGGAGCTGTTTTTT. The chain is built from TRBV5-1 and TRBJ2-2; D is ambiguous. The CDR3 has 14 amino acids. V was shortened by 6 bases and J by 2 bases, with 11 bases between the two germline ends. Germline values: CDR1 SGHRS, CDR2 YFSETQ.

Comment on this clone: This likely traces to a read error, being one base from a far larger clone. CDR3 in amino acids: CAWSAMLGYTF. CDR3 in DNA: TGTGCCTGGAGTGCAATGTTGGGCTACACCTTC. The V and J genes are TRBV30 and TRBJ1-2, with D unclear. The CDR3 is 11 amino acids. Germline V gene data show CDR1 as GTSNPN and CDR2 as SVGIG (reference sequence). The V and J ends lost 1 base and 8 bases respectively, with 8 bases between them. Filled out from reference TRBV30 and TRBJ1-2, the complete variable domain reads SQTIHQWPATLVQPVGSPLSLECTVEGTSNPNLYWYRQAAGRGLQLLFYSVGIGQISSEVPQNLSASRPQDRQFILSSKKLLLSDSGFYLCAWSAMLGYTFGSGTRLTVV.

The chain carries TRBV6-5 and TRBJ2-2, with 8 bases identical to TRBD1. The CDR3 covers 12 residues. The J segment lost 8 bases and the V segment lost 6 bases, leaving 2 bases of the junction unmatched. Germline CDR1 and CDR2: MNHEY and SVGAGI. CDR3 region: CASSNRGGELFF. In DNA, the CDR3 is TGTGCCAGCAGCAACAGGGGGGGGGAGCTGTTTTTT.

This clone was counted only a few times. The gene calls are TRBV19 and TRBJ1-2; D uncertain. The V gene lost 3 bases and the J gene lost 8 bases, with 13 bases spanning the gap. The CDR3 is made up of 13 amino acids. Germline CDR1 and CDR2: LNHDA and SQIVND (reference sequence). CDR3 in amino acids: CASSIVRKVGYTF. The CDR3 bases are TGTGCCAGTAGTATTGTTCGGAAAGTGGGCTACACCTTC.

This clone showed up just once. J is TRBJ2-7 and V is TRBV5-1; 8 bases line up with TRBD1. Germline V lookup: CDR1 SGHRS, CDR2 YFSETQ. The V segment lost 4 bases and the J segment 5 bases; nucleotides outside the gene matches: 8. This CDR3 spans 14 amino acids. The DNA of the CDR3 is TGCGCCAGCAGCGTCTCAGGGGGCTGGGACGAGCAGTACTTC. This translates into CASSVSGGWDEQYF.

The chain recombines TRBV7-2 with TRBJ2-7, with TRBD2 as a possible D gene (5 bases). The length of the CDR3 is 15 residues. Trimming cost V 2 bases and J 2 bases, with 13 bases left between them. CDR1 and CDR2 (germline): SGHTA, FQGNSA. The CDR3 reads CASSLNRPGTYEQYF. Here the CDR3 DNA reads TGTGCCAGCAGCTTAAATCGACCGGGGACCTACGAGCAGTACTTC.

Worth noting for this clone: A far more abundant clone sits one base away, making this likely a read error. This specimen includes other DNA sequences encoding the same CDR3. V and J are TRBV6-5 and TRBJ2-3; D uncertain. V lost 6 bases and J 2 bases, leaving 3 bases between the germline ends. CDR1 MNHEY and CDR2 SVGAGI come from the germline V gene. CDR3 length: 11 amino acids. CDR3 coding DNA: TGTGCCAGCAGCGACACAGATACGCAGTATTTT. Amino acid sequence: CASSDTDTQYF.

This chain connects TRBV6-4 to TRBJ1-5; no clear D. Germline CDR1 is MRHNA and CDR2 is SNTAGT. This CDR3 has 13 amino acids. V was clipped by 6 bases and J by 6 bases, with 12 bases between them. Here the CDR3 DNA reads TGTGCCAGCAGCGAGGAATTGTTTCAGCCCCAGCATTTT. It yields the protein CASSEELFQPQHF.